This T cell receptor beta chain derives from a study of T cell repertoires in cytomegalovirus infection. Background on the study: Carrying CMV and the relevant HLA type showed in public TCR beta signatures. Study results and caveats: The ex vivo response was dominated by HLA-C-restricted CMV-specific TCR beta clonotypes.

TCRdb itself ran the reads through MiXCR, one entry per CDR3 protein. The table includes some 700,000 distinct CDR3 sequences, 35% detected once. With regard to this clonotype: What it binds is not known.

This TCR was recovered from a human donor in good health (CMV status not recorded). Some clones in this sample may be carry-over from other donors' samples. The sample was PBMCs.

The DNA for the CDR3 is TGTGCCAGCAGTGAATGGGGACTAGCGGGGGGCACAGATACGCAGTATTTT. Translated: CASSEWGLAGGTDTQYF. The V call is TRBV6-1, the J call TRBJ2-3; 14 bases map to TRBD2. With 2 bases clipped from V and 1 base from J, the junction kept 2 bases outside the gene matches. This CDR3 has 17 amino acids. Germline values: CDR1 MNHNS, CDR2 SASEGT.